This T cell receptor beta chain was documented in a study of beta chain features in type 1 diabetes. Study findings and constraints: There was a moderate but significant shortening of TCRB CDR3s in all four CD4+ subsets of Type 1 diabetes patients. With patients and controls alike, PCR might favor shorter templates to an equal degree.

As every portion of the isolated RNA was reverse transcribed, the sequencing read expressed TCRB transcripts. Only in-frame clones appear in the TCRdb table, and some are missing; sequencing was by immunoSEQ multiplex PCR. The profile covers about 160,000 clones, with roughly 8% appearing a single time and 0.45% to 0.55% taken by the ten largest. One heparinised blood draw averaging approximately 120 mL was given by each donor. The V and J ends lost 1 base and 10 bases respectively, with 14 bases between them. This CDR3 spans 15 amino acids. Germline CDR1 and CDR2: SGHTA and FQGNSA. This clone was picked up many times. Its specificity is not known.

The clonotype comes from a woman aged 18 to 35 with type 1 diabetes. The rearrangement joins TRBV7-2 to TRBJ1-6, with TRBD1 as a possible D gene (6 bases). The specimen was central memory CD4+ T cells from blood. This CDR3 reads CASSLGQGGYSPLHF. The DNA of the CDR3 is TGTGCCAGCAGCTTAGGACAAGGGGGTTACTCACCCCTCCACTTT.